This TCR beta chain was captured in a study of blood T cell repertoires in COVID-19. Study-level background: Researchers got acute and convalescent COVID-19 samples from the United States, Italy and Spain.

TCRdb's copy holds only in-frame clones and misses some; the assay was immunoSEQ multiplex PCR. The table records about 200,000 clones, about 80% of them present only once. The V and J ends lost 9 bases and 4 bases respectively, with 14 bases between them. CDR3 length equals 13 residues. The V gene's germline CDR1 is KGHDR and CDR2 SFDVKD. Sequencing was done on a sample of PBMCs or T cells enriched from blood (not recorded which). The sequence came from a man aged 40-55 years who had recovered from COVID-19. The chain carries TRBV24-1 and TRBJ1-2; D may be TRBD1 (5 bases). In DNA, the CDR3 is TGTGCCACCGAAGCCGCGGGGGGCTATGGCTACACCTTC. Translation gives CATEAAGGYGYTF.